One sample yielded the 11 T cell receptor beta chains listed below, sequenced in a study of T-cell memory formation after mild COVID-19. TCRdb re-derived calls from the 5' RACE reads in MiXCR, one entry per CDR3 protein. The sample lists approximately 89,000 distinct CDR3 sequences; approximately 25% were seen once. The specimen was PBMCs or a T cell subset sorted from them (not recorded which). The receptors shown here come from a man aged 18 to 35 who had mild COVID-19 (a few samples of this study predate the infection). Cell type and time point are not known.

There are a few counts of this clonotype. The chain has TRBV5-8 and TRBJ2-7; D unresolved. Germline CDR1 SGHTS, CDR2 YDEGEE. The CDR3 covers 13 residues. Trimming removed 1 base from V and 6 bases from J, with 11 bases in between. The CDR3 DNA follows: TGTGCCAGCAGCTTGCCGGGTCTGCGCGAGCAGTACTTC. Encoded protein: CASSLPGLREQYF. The whole variable domain, filled in from reference TRBV5-8 and TRBJ2-7, reads EAGVTQSPTHLIKTRGQQATLRCSPISGHTSVYWYQQALGLGLQFLLWYDEGEERNRGNFPPRFSGRQFPNYSSELNVNALELEDSALYLCASSLPGLREQYFGPGTRLTVT.

This clonotype was seen more than once but under ten times. The CDR3 DNA reads TGTGCCAGCAGCCCAACTAAGGCGAGACGGGGGGATGGTGGCTACACCTTC. Its translation: CASSPTKARRGDGGYTF. The chain joins TRBV7-9 to TRBJ1-2, with D possibly being TRBD1 (5 bases). Trimming removed 5 bases from V and 7 bases from J, with 26 bases in between. Germline V CDR1 and CDR2: SEHNR, FQNEAQ (reference sequence). The CDR3 is 17 amino acids.

The chain uses TRBV29-1 and TRBJ2-2, with D tentatively TRBD2 (6 bases). Per the germline V gene, CDR1 is SQVTM and CDR2 is ANQGSEA. CDR3 size: 13 residues. V was pared by 7 bases and J by 0 bases, with 9 bases between. The CDR3 spells CSAGTSNTGELFF. For the CDR3, the DNA is TGCAGCGCCGGGACTTCGAACACCGGGGAGCTGTTTTTT.

Comments on this clonotype: One junction end does not reproduce the germline sequence, and a read error may be involved. The chain has TRBV27 and TRBJ1-1; no clear D gene. Germline V gene sequence: CDR1 MNHEY, CDR2 SMNVEV (reference sequence). The CDR3 loop spans 20 amino acids. The CDR3 spells CASILYSGGFTLGEGTEAFF. CDR3 nucleotides: TGTGCCAGCATTTTATATTCGGGCGGGTTCACTCTAGGAGAGGGCACTGAAGCTTTCTTT.

The V and J genes are TRBV4-1 and TRBJ2-5; tentatively, D is TRBD1 (6 bases). V gave up 0 bases and J gave up 2 bases, with 10 bases separating them. CDR1 and CDR2 (germline): MGHRA, YSYEKL. This CDR3 is built from 15 residues. The CDR3 DNA is TGCGCCAGCAGCCAAGATGGGGGCGGGCAAGAGACCCAGTACTTC. It translates to CASSQDGGGQETQYF.

This sequence joins TRBV20-1 and TRBJ2-3; D is uncertain. Looked up from germline, CDR1 is DFQATT and CDR2 is SNEGSKA (reference sequence). There are 15 residues in the CDR3. The V end lost 7 bases, the J end lost 0 bases, and 17 bases lay between the germline ends. The CDR3 region is CSGKGSYSSTDTQYF. The CDR3 DNA reads TGCAGTGGGAAGGGCAGTTACTCTAGCACAGATACGCAGTATTTT.

The chain couples TRBV6-5 to TRBJ1-2; D call uncertain. Trimming took off 0 bases at V and 8 bases at J, with 10 bases between the two ends. This CDR3 is built from 13 residues. The germline V gene encodes CDR1 MNHEY and CDR2 SVGAGI. The CDR3 here is CASSYSAEGGYTF. The CDR3 nucleotides are TGTGCCAGCAGTTACTCGGCAGAAGGAGGCTACACCTTC.

In this sample, this clonotype turned up once. This sequence joins TRBV7-9 and TRBJ1-4; D gene uncertain. The CDR3 spans 14 residues. With 1 base removed from V and 6 bases from J, the gap between germline ends came to 9 bases. Germline V CDR1 and CDR2: SEHNR, FQNEAQ (reference sequence). The CDR3 DNA reads TGTGCCAGCAGCTTAGTTCGTTCAGATGAAAAACTGTTTTTT. It codes for CASSLVRSDEKLFF.

The genes are TRBV7-2 and TRBJ2-5, with D uncertain. The germline V gene has CDR1 SGHTA and CDR2 FQGNSA. V was clipped by 0 bases and J by 3 bases, with 5 bases between them. The CDR3 loop spans 13 amino acids. Written as DNA, the CDR3 is TGTGCCAGCAGCTTAGCAGGGAAAGAGACCCAGTACTTC. Translated, it gives CASSLAGKETQYF.

This clonotype has a handful of counts. The chain carries TRBV9 and TRBJ2-4; D is undetermined. Germline CDR1 and CDR2: SGDLS and YYNGEE. The ends were cut back, 0 bases at V and 2 bases at J, with 15 bases in the middle. The CDR3 runs 17 residues. CDR3 nucleotide sequence: TGTGCCAGCAGCGTAGGCCCGCTGACGGCCCCCAAAAACATTCAGTACTTC. Amino acids: CASSVGPLTAPKNIQYF.

The table lists this clonotype with a few counts. The rearrangement uses TRBV11-2 and TRBJ1-2; D is undetermined. The CDR3 is made up of 13 amino acids. Trimming cost V 1 base and J 8 bases, with 11 bases left between them. Germline loops: CDR1 SGHAT, CDR2 FQNNGV. The DNA of the CDR3 is TGTGCCAGCAGCTTAGGAACAAATTGGGGCTACACCTTC. This translates into CASSLGTNWGYTF.